The 15 T cell receptor beta chains below come from one sample, sequenced in a study of identical twins. TCRdb re-derived calls from the 5' RACE reads in MiXCR, one entry per CDR3 protein. This table has around 960,000 distinct CDR3 sequences, around 12% appearing once. The data also belong to a second study, concerning yellow fever vaccine responses in identical twins.

Specimen: PBMCs. Every receptor here comes from a woman aged 18-29 years in good health.

This clonotype came up a few times. The chain employs TRBV10-3 and TRBJ2-3, with 11 bases aligning to TRBD1. CDR3 length equals 14 residues. CDR1 and CDR2 from the germline V gene are ENHRY and SYGVKD. Trimming removed 8 bases from V and 6 bases from J; junction bases left unmatched: 7. The chain's CDR3 is CAIGDRGSEDTQYF. CDR3 DNA: TGTGCCATCGGGGACAGGGGGTCGGAGGATACGCAGTATTTT.

V is TRBV12-3 or TRBV12-4 and J is TRBJ1-1; the match to TRBD1 covers 7 bases. The CDR3 is 13 residues long. The junction had 4 bases not matched to a gene; V was cut back by 6 bases and J by 3 bases. The CDR3 loop reads CASSHRGHTEAFF. CDR3 DNA sequence: TGTGCCAGCAGCCACAGGGGACACACTGAAGCTTTCTTT.

The chain is built from TRBV7-6 and TRBJ2-3; D may correspond to TRBD1 or TRBD2 (5 bases each). This CDR3 has 15 amino acids. V was shortened by 4 bases and J by 1 base, with 12 bases between the two germline ends. CDR1 is SGHVS, CDR2 FNYEAQ, per germline. Here the CDR3 DNA reads TGTGCCAGCAGCTCGTCGGGGCTAGGCACAGATACGCAGTATTTT. Residues: CASSSSGLGTDTQYF.

This clonotype appeared many times. The CDR3 DNA reads TGTGCCAGCAGCGTAGAAGGGGACAGGGGGAACTATGGCTACACCTTC. It is translated as CASSVEGDRGNYGYTF. This chain connects TRBV9 to TRBJ1-2; 11 positions agree with TRBD1. V was clipped by 0 bases and J by 2 bases; unmatched bases: 3. The CDR3 loop spans 16 amino acids. Germline V gene lookup returns CDR1 SGDLS and CDR2 YYNGEE.

There are a few counts of this clonotype. The chain has TRBV7-6 and TRBJ2-2, with D possibly TRBD2 on 5 matching bases. This CDR3 is built from 15 residues. Germline V gene lookup returns CDR1 SGHVS and CDR2 FNYEAQ. V was pared by 0 bases and J by 2 bases, with 7 bases between. Here the CDR3 reads CASSLASANTGELFF. The CDR3, as DNA: TGTGCCAGCAGCTTAGCTAGCGCTAACACCGGGGAGCTGTTTTTT.

The rearrangement joins TRBV27 to TRBJ2-7; 10 bases line up with TRBD1. The ends lost 6 bases at V and 4 bases at J; junction bases unmatched: 6. There are 14 residues in the CDR3. The germline CDR1 and CDR2 sequences are MNHEY and SMNVEV (reference sequence). CDR3 loop: CASRKDRGRYEQYF. The CDR3 DNA reads as TGTGCCAGCAGGAAGGACAGGGGGAGGTACGAGCAGTACTTC.

This clonotype has only a few counts. V gene TRBV5-1 combines with J gene TRBJ1-1, with 9 bases identical to TRBD1. Germline V gene lookup returns CDR1 SGHRS and CDR2 YFSETQ. V lost 4 bases and J lost 7; bases outside the gene matches: 8. The CDR3 sequence is 14 residues long. As DNA, the CDR3 is TGCGCCAGCAGCCCCGGGACAGGGCGGGGTGAAGCTTTCTTT. As protein: CASSPGTGRGEAFF.

The chain uses TRBV4-1 and TRBJ2-3; 8 nucleotides line up with TRBD2. V trimming: 3 bases; J trimming: 2 bases; junction bases outside the gene matches: 4. Looked up from germline, CDR1 is MGHRA and CDR2 is YSYEKL. The CDR3 has 15 residues. For the CDR3, the DNA is TGCGCCAGCAGCCAGCGGGGGGAGTTCACAGATACGCAGTATTTT. Translated: CASSQRGEFTDTQYF.

This clonotype was picked up a small number of times. The rearrangement joins TRBV5-1 to TRBJ2-2, with D possibly TRBD2 on 5 matching bases. Deletions cut 2 bases from V and 8 bases from J, with 13 bases between. The V gene's germline CDR1 is SGHRS and CDR2 YFSETQ. This CDR3 is 14 amino acids long. The DNA for the CDR3 is TGCGCCAGCAGCTTCCTAACTAGTCTGGGGGAGCTGTTTTTT. The encoded protein is CASSFLTSLGELFF.

The gene calls are TRBV19 and TRBJ2-2; D is unclear. This CDR3 has 14 amino acids. Trimming left V 4 bases short and J 8 bases short, with 14 bases between. CDR1 is LNHDA and CDR2 is SQIVND in the germline V gene (reference sequence). DNA for the CDR3: TGTGCCAGTAGTACCCGGACCGACCAAGGGGAGCTGTTTTTT. Encoded protein: CASSTRTDQGELFF.

This clonotype was seen a handful of times. The chain joins TRBV10-3 to TRBJ1-1; D is possibly TRBD1 (6 bases). Germline CDR1 is ENHRY and CDR2 is SYGVKD. Trimming pared 3 bases from V and 2 bases from J, leaving 16 bases between. This CDR3 is 16 amino acids long. This chain's CDR3 is CAISDSTGPINTEAFF. Written as DNA, the CDR3 is TGTGCCATCAGTGATTCGACAGGTCCGATAAACACTGAAGCTTTCTTT.

The V and J genes are TRBV5-1 and TRBJ1-6; D is unresolved. CDR1 SGHRS and CDR2 YFSETQ come from the germline V gene. V lost 4 bases and J 0 bases, leaving 8 bases between the germline ends. The CDR3 totals 15 residues. The CDR3: CASSALSSYNSPLHF. The CDR3, as DNA: TGCGCCAGCAGCGCCCTAAGCTCCTATAATTCACCCCTCCACTTT.

This clonotype appeared a few times. V usage is TRBV4-1 and J usage is TRBJ2-6; D perhaps matches TRBD2 (6 bases). The length of the CDR3 is 17 residues. V lost 1 base, J lost 2 bases, and 12 bases lay in between. Germline loops: CDR1 MGHRA, CDR2 YSYEKL. CDR3 region: CASSQVGTSAGANVLTF. DNA of the CDR3: TGCGCCAGCAGCCAAGTCGGGACTTCGGCTGGGGCCAACGTCCTGACTTTC.

This sequence joins TRBV3-1 and TRBJ2-4; no clear D gene. Trimming shortened V by 2 bases and J by 8 bases, and 7 bases separated the two germline ends. There are 12 residues in the CDR3. Germline V lookup: CDR1 LGHDT, CDR2 YNNKEL (reference sequence). The CDR3 DNA reads TGTGCCAGCAGCCAATCTAAGGACATTCAGTACTTC. It specifies CASSQSKDIQYF.

This clonotype showed up just a few times. For the CDR3, the DNA is TGTGCCAGCAGTTATAGATTGGGGGCCTCTTTCTCTGGGGCCAACGTCCTGACTTTC. Translating it yields CASSYRLGASFSGANVLTF. This rearrangement joins TRBV6-5 to TRBJ2-6, with D possibly being TRBD1 (6 bases). Germline V gene lookup returns CDR1 MNHEY and CDR2 SVGAGI. This CDR3 comprises 19 residues. With 3 bases removed from V and 0 bases from J, the gap between germline ends came to 18 bases.